This TCR beta chain was observed in a study of human T cells and chemical hapten exposure. TCRdb reprocessed the RACE reads via MiXCR and lists one record per CDR3 protein. The sample holds under 45,000 distinct CDR3 sequences; 10% are singletons and the top ten take 25% to 30%. The study's findings and limits: Controls formed significantly fewer large CDR3 similarity clusters than expanded TCRs did.

Time point denoted: pre-sensitization, week 0. Stated treatment: therapeutic diphenylcyclopropenone sensitization with weekly scalp DPC. The template was total RNA from unfractionated whole blood. The germline gives CDR1 LGHDT, CDR2 YNNKEL (reference sequence). Trimming removed 7 bases from V and 1 base from J, with 7 bases in between. CDR3 length: 12 amino acids. This clonotype occurred a few times. What it binds is unknown. The specimen comprised whole blood, sampled in connection with sensitization to the hapten diphenylcyclopropenone (DPC). This sequence joins TRBV3-1 and TRBJ1-1, with D maybe TRBD1 (5 bases). This clonotype originated in a man aged 45-65 years with alopecia areata. Some clones in this sample may be carry-over from other donors' samples. As DNA, the CDR3 is TGTGCCAGCAAAACAGGGAACACTGAAGCTTTCTTT. Encoded protein: CASKTGNTEAFF.